This is a list of T cell receptor beta chains from one sample in a study of cytomegalovirus exposure and HLA in healthy donors. The table came from immunoSEQ multiplex PCR; TCRdb's copy has only in-frame clones and leaves some out. The sample holds about 77,000 clones, more than 75% seen once. The sequenced sample consisted of PBMCs. The receptors shown here come from a middle-aged man in good health and CMV-seronegative. The CDR3 runs from the conserved cysteine through the conserved F or W. D genes are given only for firm matches. Only some rows state a clone size, as once, few, many or a class for expanded clones.

TRBV27	-	TRBD1	TRBJ2-7	CASSDVRDRGIWQYF	TGTGCCAGCAGTGACGTCCGGGACAGGGGAATTTGGCAGTACTTC
TRBV30	few	-	TRBJ1-2	CAWGAGTDLYGYTF	TGTGCCTGGGGGGCCGGAACAGACCTCTATGGCTACACCTTC
TRBV13	-	-	TRBJ1-2	CASSAAGAYGYTF	TGTGCCAGCAGCGCAGCTGGGGCCTATGGCTACACCTTC
TRBV19	-	TRBD1	TRBJ1-6	CASSTTGDSPLHF	TGTGCCAGTAGTACGACAGGGGACTCACCCCTCCACTTT
TRBV18	-	TRBD2	TRBJ2-3	CASSPPYSSGGARF	TGTGCCAGCTCACCACCTTACTCTAGCGGGGGCGCCCGGTTT
TRBV6-1	-	TRBD1	TRBJ2-6	CASSEKRTGRTGANVLTF	TGTGCCAGCAGTGAAAAACGGACAGGGAGGACTGGGGCCAACGTCCTGACTTTC
TRBV7-3	-	-	TRBJ2-3	CASSLTKAETRTDTQYF	TGTGCCAGCAGCTTAACGAAGGCAGAGACACGCACAGATACGCAGTATTTT
TRBV11-2	-	-	TRBJ1-4	CASSQGGLGGKEKLFF	TGTGCCAGCAGCCAAGGCGGGCTGGGAGGGAAGGAAAAACTGTTTTTT
TRBV6-1	-	-	TRBJ1-5	CASSLQPQHF	TGTGCCAGCAGCCTTCAGCCCCAGCATTTT
TRBV2	few	-	TRBJ1-3	CASREASSGNTIYF	TGTGCCAGCAGAGAGGCCTCATCTGGAAACACCATATATTTT
TRBV9	-	TRBD1	TRBJ1-4	CASSGRQGTTNEKLFF	TGTGCCAGCAGCGGGCGACAGGGAACAACTAATGAAAAACTGTTTTTT
TRBV6-5	-	TRBD1	TRBJ2-3	CASSRRDRVADTQYF	TGTGCCAGCAGCCGCCGGGACAGGGTTGCAGATACGCAGTATTTT
TRBV6-1	few	-	TRBJ2-6	CASGRPGANVLTF	TGTGCCAGCGGCAGGCCTGGGGCCAACGTCCTGACTTTC